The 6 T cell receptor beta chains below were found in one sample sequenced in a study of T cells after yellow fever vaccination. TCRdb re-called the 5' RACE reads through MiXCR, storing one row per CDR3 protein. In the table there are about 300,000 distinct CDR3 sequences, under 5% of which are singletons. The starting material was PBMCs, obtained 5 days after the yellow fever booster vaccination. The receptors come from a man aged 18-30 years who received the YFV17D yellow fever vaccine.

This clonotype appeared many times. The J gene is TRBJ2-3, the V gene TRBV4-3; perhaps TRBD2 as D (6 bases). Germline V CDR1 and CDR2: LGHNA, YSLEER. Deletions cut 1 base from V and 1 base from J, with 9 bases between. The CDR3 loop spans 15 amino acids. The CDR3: CASSQAGGGTDTQYF. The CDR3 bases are TGCGCCAGCAGCCAAGCTGGCGGGGGCACAGATACGCAGTATTTT.

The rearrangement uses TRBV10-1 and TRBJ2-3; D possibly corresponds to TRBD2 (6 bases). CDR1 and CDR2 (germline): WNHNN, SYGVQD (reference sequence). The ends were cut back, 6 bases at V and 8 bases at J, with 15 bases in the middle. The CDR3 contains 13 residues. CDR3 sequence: CASSPTSLGTQYF. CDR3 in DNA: TGCGCCAGCAGCCCCACTAGCCTCGGTACGCAGTATTTT.

In DNA form, the CDR3 reads TGCAGTGCTCGCTTTCCGGGAACTAACTATGGCTACACCTTC. It codes for CSARFPGTNYGYTF. V and J are TRBV20-1 and TRBJ1-2; no definite D call. V dropped 5 bases and J dropped 0 bases, with 13 bases sitting between them. The germline V gene has CDR1 DFQATT and CDR2 SNEGSKA (reference sequence). This CDR3 has 14 amino acids.

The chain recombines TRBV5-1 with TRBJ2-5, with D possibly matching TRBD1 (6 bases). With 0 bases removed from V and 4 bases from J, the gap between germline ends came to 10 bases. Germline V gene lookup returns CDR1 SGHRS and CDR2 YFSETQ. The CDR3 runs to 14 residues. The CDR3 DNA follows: TGCGCCAGCAGCTTGGATCCCAGGGGAGAGACCCAGTACTTC. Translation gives CASSLDPRGETQYF.

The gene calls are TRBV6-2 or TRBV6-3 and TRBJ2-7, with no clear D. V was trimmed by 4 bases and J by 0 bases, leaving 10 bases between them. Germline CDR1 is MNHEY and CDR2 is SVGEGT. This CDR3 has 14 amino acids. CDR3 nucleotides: TGTGCCAGCAGTTTAGGTTGGGACTCCTACGAGCAGTACGTC. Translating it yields CASSLGWDSYEQYV.

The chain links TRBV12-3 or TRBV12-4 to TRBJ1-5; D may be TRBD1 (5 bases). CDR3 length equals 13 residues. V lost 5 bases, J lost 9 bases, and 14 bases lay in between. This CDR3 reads CASSPLGTGPQHF. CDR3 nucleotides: TGTGCCAGCAGTCCCCTTGGGACCGGGCCCCAGCATTTT.